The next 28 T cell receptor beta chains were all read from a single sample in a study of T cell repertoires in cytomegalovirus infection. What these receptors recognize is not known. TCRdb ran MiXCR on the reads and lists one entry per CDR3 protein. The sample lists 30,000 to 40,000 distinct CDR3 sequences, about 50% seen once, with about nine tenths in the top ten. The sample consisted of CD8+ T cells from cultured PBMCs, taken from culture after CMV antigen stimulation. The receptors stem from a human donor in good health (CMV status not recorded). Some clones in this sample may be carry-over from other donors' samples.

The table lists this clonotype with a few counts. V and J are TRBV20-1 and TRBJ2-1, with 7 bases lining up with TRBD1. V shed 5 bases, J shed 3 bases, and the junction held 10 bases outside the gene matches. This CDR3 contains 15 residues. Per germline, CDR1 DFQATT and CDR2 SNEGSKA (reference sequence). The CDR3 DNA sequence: TGCAGTGCTTTCCCTCCGGGACAGCTCTACAATGAGCAGTTCTTC. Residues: CSAFPPGQLYNEQFF.

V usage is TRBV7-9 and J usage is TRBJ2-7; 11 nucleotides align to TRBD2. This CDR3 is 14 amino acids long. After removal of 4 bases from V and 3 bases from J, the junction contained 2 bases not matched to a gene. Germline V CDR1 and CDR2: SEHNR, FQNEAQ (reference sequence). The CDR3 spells CASSSGTSGYEQYF. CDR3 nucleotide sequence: TGTGCCAGCAGCTCAGGGACTAGCGGCTACGAGCAGTACTTC. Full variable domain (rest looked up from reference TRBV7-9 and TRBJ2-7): DTGVSQNPRHKITKRGQNVTFRCDPISEHNRLYWYRQTLGQGPEFLTYFQNEAQLEKSRLLSDRFSAERPKGSFSTLEIQRTEQGDSAMYLCASSSGTSGYEQYFGPGTRLTVT.

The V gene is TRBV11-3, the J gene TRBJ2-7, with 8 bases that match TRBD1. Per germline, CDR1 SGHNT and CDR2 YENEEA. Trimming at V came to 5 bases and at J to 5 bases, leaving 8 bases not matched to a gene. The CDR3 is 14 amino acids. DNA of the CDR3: TGTGCCAGCAGCCCCTTCCAGGGGGCAAACGAGCAGTACTTC. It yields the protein CASSPFQGANEQYF. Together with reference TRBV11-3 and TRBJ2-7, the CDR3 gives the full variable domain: EAGVVQSPRYKIIEKKQPVAFWCNPISGHNTLYWYLQNLGQGPELLIRYENEEAVDDSQLPKDRFSAERLKGVDSTLKIQPAELGDSAVYLCASSPFQGANEQYFGPGTRLTVT.

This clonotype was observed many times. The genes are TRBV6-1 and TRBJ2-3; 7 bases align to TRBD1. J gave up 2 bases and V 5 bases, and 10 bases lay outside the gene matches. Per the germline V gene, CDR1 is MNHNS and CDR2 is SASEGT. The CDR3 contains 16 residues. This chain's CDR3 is CASSPRQGRNTDTQYF. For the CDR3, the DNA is TGTGCCAGCAGTCCACGACAGGGCCGAAACACAGATACGCAGTATTTT.

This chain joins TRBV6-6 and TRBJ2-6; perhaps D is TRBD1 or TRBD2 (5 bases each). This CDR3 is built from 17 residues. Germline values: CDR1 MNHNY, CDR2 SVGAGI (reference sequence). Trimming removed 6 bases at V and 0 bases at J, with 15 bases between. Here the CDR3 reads CASRPGRPSSGANVLTF. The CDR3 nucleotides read TGTGCCAGCAGACCGGGACGGCCAAGCTCTGGGGCCAACGTCCTGACTTTC.

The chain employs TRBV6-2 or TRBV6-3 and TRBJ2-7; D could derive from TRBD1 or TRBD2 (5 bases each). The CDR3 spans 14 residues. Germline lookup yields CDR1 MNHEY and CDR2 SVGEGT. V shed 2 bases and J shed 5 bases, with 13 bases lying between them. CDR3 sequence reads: CASSYVAGTHEQYF. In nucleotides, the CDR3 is TGTGCCAGCAGTTACGTCGCAGGGACCCACGAGCAGTACTTC.

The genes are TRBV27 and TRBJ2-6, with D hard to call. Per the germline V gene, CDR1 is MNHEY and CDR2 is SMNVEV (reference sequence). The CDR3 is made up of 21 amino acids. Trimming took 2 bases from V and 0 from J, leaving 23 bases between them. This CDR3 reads CASSLGYGTPPLPSGANVLTF. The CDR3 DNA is TGTGCCAGCAGTTTAGGGTATGGAACCCCCCCACTTCCCTCTGGGGCCAACGTCCTGACTTTC. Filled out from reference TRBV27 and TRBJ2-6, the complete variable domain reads EAQVTQNPRYLITVTGKKLTVTCSQNMNHEYMSWYRQDPGLGLRQIYYSMNVEVTDKGDVPEGYKVSRKEKRNFPLILESPSPNQTSLYFCASSLGYGTPPLPSGANVLTFGAGSRLTVL.

The CDR3 is CASSPGTGGAGDTEAFF. As DNA, the CDR3 is TGTGCCAGCAGTCCCGGGACAGGGGGCGCCGGGGACACTGAAGCTTTCTTT. V is TRBV28 and J is TRBJ1-1; the match to TRBD1 covers 12 bases. J gave up 3 bases and V 5 bases, and 10 bases lay outside the gene matches. Germline CDR1 reads MDHEN; CDR2 reads SYDVKM. CDR3 size: 17 residues.

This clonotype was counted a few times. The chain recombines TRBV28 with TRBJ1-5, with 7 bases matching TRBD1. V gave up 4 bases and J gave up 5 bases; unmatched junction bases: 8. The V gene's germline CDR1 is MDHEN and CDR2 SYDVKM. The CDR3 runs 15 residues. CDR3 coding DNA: TGTGCCAGCAGTTCTTTCTACAGGGGCTATCAGCCCCAGCATTTT. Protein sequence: CASSSFYRGYQPQHF.

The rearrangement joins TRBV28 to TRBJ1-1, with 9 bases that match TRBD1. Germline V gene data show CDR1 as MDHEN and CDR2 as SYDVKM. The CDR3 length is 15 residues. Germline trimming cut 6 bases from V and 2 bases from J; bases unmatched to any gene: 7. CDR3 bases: TGTGCCAGCAGACACAGGGGGCGTAACAACACTGAAGCTTTCTTT. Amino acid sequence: CASRHRGRNNTEAFF.

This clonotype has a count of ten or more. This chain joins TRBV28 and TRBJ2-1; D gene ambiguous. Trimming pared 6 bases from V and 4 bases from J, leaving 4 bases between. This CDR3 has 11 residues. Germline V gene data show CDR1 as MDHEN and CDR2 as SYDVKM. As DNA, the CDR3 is TGTGCCAGCAGGAAGTACAATGAGCAGTTCTTC. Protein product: CASRKYNEQFF.

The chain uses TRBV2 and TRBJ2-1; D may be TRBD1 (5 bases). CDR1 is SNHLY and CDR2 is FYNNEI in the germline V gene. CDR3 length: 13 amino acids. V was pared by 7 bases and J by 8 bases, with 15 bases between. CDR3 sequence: CASNNFQGDEQFF. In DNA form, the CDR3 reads TGTGCCAGCAATAATTTCCAGGGCGATGAGCAGTTCTTC.

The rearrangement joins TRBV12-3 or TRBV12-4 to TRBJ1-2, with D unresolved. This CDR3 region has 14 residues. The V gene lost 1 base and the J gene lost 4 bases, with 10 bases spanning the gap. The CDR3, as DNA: TGTGCCAGCAGTTTAGGGCCGACGACCTATGGCTACACCTTC. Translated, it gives CASSLGPTTYGYTF.

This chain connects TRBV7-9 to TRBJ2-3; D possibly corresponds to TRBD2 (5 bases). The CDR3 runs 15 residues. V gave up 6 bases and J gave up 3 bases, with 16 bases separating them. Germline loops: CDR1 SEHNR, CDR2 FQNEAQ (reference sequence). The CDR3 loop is CASRETGKKTDTQYF. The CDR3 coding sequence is TGTGCCAGCAGAGAAACGGGAAAAAAAACAGATACGCAGTATTTT.

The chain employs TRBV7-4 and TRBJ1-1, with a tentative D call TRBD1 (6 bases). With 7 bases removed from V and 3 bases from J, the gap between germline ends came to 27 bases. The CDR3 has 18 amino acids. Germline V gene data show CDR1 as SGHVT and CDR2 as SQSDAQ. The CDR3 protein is CASTGAGQGFEIHTEAFF. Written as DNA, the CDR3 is TGTGCCAGCACCGGGGCGGGGCAGGGGTTCGAAATACACACTGAAGCTTTCTTT. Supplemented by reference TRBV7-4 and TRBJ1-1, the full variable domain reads GAGVSQSPRYKVAKRGRDVALRCDSISGHVTLYWYRQTLGQGSEVLTYSQSDAQRDKSGRPSGRFSAERPERSVSTLKIQRTEQGDSAVYLCASTGAGQGFEIHTEAFFGQGTRLTVV.

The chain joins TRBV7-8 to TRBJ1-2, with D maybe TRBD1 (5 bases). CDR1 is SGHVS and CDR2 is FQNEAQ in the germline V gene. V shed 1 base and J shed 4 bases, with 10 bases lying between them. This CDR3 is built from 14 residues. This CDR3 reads CASSLGTWGYGYTF. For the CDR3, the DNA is TGTGCCAGCAGCTTAGGGACATGGGGCTATGGCTACACCTTC.

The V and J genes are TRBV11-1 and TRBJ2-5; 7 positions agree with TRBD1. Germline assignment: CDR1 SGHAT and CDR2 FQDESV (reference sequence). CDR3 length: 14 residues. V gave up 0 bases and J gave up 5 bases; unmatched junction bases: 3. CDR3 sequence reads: CASSLAGGRETQYF. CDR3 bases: TGTGCCAGCAGCTTAGCAGGGGGCCGGGAGACCCAGTACTTC.

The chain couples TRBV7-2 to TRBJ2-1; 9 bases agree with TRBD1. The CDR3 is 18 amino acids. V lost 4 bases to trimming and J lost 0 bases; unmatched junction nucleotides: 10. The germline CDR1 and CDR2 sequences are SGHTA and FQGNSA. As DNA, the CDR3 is TGTGCCAGCAGCTCGAGCCAACAGGGGGCTAGCTCCTACAATGAGCAGTTCTTC. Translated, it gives CASSSSQQGASSYNEQFF.

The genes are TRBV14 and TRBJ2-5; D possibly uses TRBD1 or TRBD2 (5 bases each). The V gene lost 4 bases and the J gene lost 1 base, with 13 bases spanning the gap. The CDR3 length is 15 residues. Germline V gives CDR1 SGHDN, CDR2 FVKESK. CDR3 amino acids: CASSRRPGRQETQYF. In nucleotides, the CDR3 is TGTGCCAGCAGCCGCCGACCGGGACGCCAAGAGACCCAGTACTTC.

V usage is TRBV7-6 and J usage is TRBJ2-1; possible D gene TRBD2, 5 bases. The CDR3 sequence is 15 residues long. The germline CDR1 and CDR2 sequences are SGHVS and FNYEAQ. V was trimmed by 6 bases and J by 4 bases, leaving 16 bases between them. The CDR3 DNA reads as TGTGCCAGCAGACCCGGGGTCGCCCAATACAATGAGCAGTTCTTC. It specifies CASRPGVAQYNEQFF.

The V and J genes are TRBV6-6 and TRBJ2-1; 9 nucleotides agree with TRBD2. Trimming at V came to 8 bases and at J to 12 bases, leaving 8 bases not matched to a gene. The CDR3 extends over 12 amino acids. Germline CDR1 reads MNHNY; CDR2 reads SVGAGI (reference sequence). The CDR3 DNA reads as TGTGCCAGCGAGGGCGGCGGGAGGGGGCAGTTCTTC. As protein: CASEGGGRGQFF.

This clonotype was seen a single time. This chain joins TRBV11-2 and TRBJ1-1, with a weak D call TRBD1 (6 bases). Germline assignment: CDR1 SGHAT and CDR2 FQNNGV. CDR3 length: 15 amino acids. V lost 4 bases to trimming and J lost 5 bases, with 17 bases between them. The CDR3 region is CASSSDTQGRTEAFF. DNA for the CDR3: TGTGCCAGCAGCTCGGACACACAGGGTCGGACTGAAGCTTTCTTT.

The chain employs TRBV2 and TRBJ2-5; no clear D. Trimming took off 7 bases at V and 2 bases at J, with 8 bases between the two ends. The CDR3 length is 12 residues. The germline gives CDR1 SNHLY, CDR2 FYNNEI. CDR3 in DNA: TGTGCCAGCAAGGCCCCTCAAGAGACCCAGTACTTC. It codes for CASKAPQETQYF.

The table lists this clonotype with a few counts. CDR3 coding DNA: TGCGCCAGCAGCCAAGAAAGGGGGGGGGGATTTGGGGAGACCCAGTACTTC. As protein: CASSQERGGGFGETQYF. The chain carries TRBV4-1 and TRBJ2-5; TRBD2 is a possible D gene (7 bases). The ends were cut back, 0 bases at V and 5 bases at J, with 19 bases in the middle. The CDR3 loop spans 17 amino acids. Germline V gene lookup returns CDR1 MGHRA and CDR2 YSYEKL.

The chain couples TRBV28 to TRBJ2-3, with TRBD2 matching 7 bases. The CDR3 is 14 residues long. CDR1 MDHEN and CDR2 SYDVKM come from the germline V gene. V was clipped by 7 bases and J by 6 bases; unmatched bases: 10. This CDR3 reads CASKQAGEDDTQYF. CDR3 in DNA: TGTGCCAGCAAGCAGGCGGGAGAGGATGATACGCAGTATTTT.

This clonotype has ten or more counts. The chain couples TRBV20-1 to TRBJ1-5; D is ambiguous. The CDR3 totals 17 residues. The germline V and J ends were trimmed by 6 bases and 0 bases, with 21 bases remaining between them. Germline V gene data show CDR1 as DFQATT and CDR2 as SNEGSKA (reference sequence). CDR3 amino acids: CSASRSTKTYSNQPQHF. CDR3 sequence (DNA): TGCAGTGCCTCCCGGTCCACAAAGACCTATAGCAATCAGCCCCAGCATTTT.

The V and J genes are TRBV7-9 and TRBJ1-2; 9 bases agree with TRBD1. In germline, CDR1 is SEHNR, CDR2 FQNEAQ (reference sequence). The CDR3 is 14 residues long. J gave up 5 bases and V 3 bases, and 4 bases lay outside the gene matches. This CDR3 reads CASSLGTGRYGYTF. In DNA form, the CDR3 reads TGTGCCAGCAGCTTGGGGACAGGGCGTTATGGCTACACCTTC.

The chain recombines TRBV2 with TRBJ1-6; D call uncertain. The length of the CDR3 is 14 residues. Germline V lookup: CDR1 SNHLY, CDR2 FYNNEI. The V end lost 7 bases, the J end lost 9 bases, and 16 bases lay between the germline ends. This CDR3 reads CASMTITKGSPLHF. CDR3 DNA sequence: TGTGCCAGCATGACGATCACGAAGGGTTCACCCCTCCACTTT.